This T cell receptor (beta chain) appears in the sequencing data of a study of T-cell memory formation after mild COVID-19. Study context: Clusters of TCRs were largely donor specific. Study results and limitations: Memory cells collected pre-infection included some clones that later responded, suggesting cross-reactive memory joined. CD4+ clones that contracted lay mainly in CM and EM; CD8+ ones lay in EMRA.

TCRdb re-analysed the 5' RACE reads in MiXCR, keeping a single row per CDR3 protein. The repertoire has over 30,000 distinct CDR3 sequences, approximately 10% of them found once; the top ten carry roughly 27%. The CDR3 sequence is 15 residues long. V was cut by 5 bases and J by 4 bases, with 17 bases left in between. This clonotype was counted a few times. No antigen is known for it. This TCR came from a man aged 18 to 35 who had mild COVID-19 (a few samples of this study predate the infection). Cell type and time point are not known. Sequencing used PBMCs or a T cell subset sorted from them (not recorded which). J is TRBJ2-5 and V is TRBV12-3 or TRBV12-4; maybe TRBD1 (6 bases). The CDR3 reads CASSPGEGGRETQYF. The CDR3 coding sequence is TGTGCCAGCAGTCCAGGGGAAGGTGGACGAGAGACCCAGTACTTC.